This T cell receptor (beta chain) was sequenced during a study of T cell changes during pregnancy in multiple sclerosis (dated by TCRdb to about 2019). Turning to the overall study: Changes in the T cell repertoire over the course of pregnancy were examined in this study in women with multiple sclerosis.

Libraries were made using the immunoSEQ multiplex PCR assay. In its TCRdb copy, this immuneACCESS table keeps in-frame sequences only and misses some clones. Where compared with another copy, unresolved V genes explain less than half of these, and the others have no known cause. This sample comprises about 50,000 clones, roughly nine tenths of them detected only once. The ten largest make up 0.39% of the sample. The germline V gene (reference sequence) provides CDR1 MNHNY and CDR2 SVGAGI. Its CDR3 holds 14 amino acids, cysteine through phenylalanine. Only the CDR3 region is kept as DNA, spanning 42 bases read in frame from base 1. Deletion took 5 bases off V and 3 bases off J, with a span of 11 bases between the germline ends. Only a few counts were recorded for this clone. No antigen is known for it. No clone much larger than this one lies a single base away; base qualities are absent.

The receptor chain draws on TRBV6-6 and TRBJ1-5, with a tentative D gene TRBD1 over 6 matching bases. Sample: CD4+ T cells from peripheral blood mononuclear cells, taken after pregnancy. This sequence originates from a female donor with multiple sclerosis, enrolled in a pregnancy study. This receptor carries the CDR3 CASSPQGFNQPQHF. The DNA sequence is as follows: TGTGCCAGCAGTCCCCAGGGGTTCAATCAGCCCCAGCATTTT.